This TCR beta chain was captured by sequencing in a study of identical twins. A single record per CDR3 protein comes from TCRdb applying MiXCR to the 5' RACE reads. The repertoire includes 300,000 to 350,000 distinct CDR3 sequences, roughly 12% of them detected once, and roughly 7.8% sits in the top ten. Everyone who gave samples was a healthy Caucasian. Germline assignment: CDR1 LGHDT and CDR2 YNNKEL (reference sequence). The CDR3 spans 8 residues. Trimming cost V 7 bases and J 6 bases, with 1 base left between them. This sample also belongs to another study, concerning yellow fever vaccine responses in identical twins. That work adds: A vaccine T cell response that seemed partly convergent and partly personalized was reported in twins.

Sequenced sample: CD8+ T cells sorted from blood. The V call is TRBV3-1, the J call TRBJ2-7; no firm D call. The origin of this receptor is a woman younger than 35 in good health. DNA for the CDR3: TGTGCCAGCATCGAGCAGTACGTC. It yields the protein CASIEQYV.